The T cell receptor beta chain described here comes from a study of beta chain features in type 1 diabetes. Regarding the study as a whole: Whether HLA type affects TCRB rearrangement stayed undetermined in the present work. It was possible that PCR favored shorter templates, equally so in patients and controls. For patients, the naive, central memory and Treg TCRB repertoires appeared more alike than for healthy donors.

What was sequenced were expressed TCRB transcripts, since all of the isolated RNA had been reverse transcribed. Clones were read by immunoSEQ multiplex PCR, and TCRdb kept only the in-frame ones, dropping some. The sample yields fewer than 350,000 clones, about 7.8% seen once. Trimming removed 1 base from V and 5 bases from J; junction bases left unmatched: 10. The length of the CDR3 is 17 residues. Germline-derived CDR1 and CDR2 are LNHNV and YYDKDF (reference sequence). On this clone: What it binds is unknown.

Every participating donor gave one draw, a heparinised blood sample averaging around 120 mL. The chain uses TRBV15 and TRBJ1-1; the match to TRBD1 covers 10 bases. The sample consisted of central memory CD4+ T cells from blood. This clonotype originated in a woman younger than 35 in good health. The CDR3 bases are TGTGCCACCAGCAGAGTACATCCCGGGACAGGGGAGACTGAAGCTTTCTTT. It encodes CATSRVHPGTGETEAFF.